The 32 T cell receptor beta chains reported below all come from one sample, sequenced in a study of blood T cells in healthy people across ages. The use of a sample-barcoded 5' primer and a J-beta primer mix characterized a second PCR of about 7 to 12 cycles. MiXCR, run by TCRdb on the 5' RACE reads, gives a single entry per CDR3 protein. This table holds approximately 350,000 distinct CDR3 sequences, roughly half found once. Material: blood. All receptors derive from a man aged 60-69 years in good health.

The V and J genes are TRBV29-1 and TRBJ1-5; 10 bases line up with TRBD1. Germline lookup yields CDR1 SQVTM and CDR2 ANQGSEA. The CDR3 has 13 residues. V lost 4 bases to trimming and J lost 7 bases; unmatched junction nucleotides: 4. The CDR3 loop reads CSVGGTGVQPQHF. The CDR3 region has the DNA TGCAGCGTTGGAGGGACAGGGGTACAGCCCCAGCATTTT.

The chain couples TRBV18 to TRBJ2-1; 13 nucleotides line up with TRBD2. The CDR3 sequence is 16 residues long. The V gene end was trimmed by 6 bases and the J gene end by 6 bases; junction bases not matched to a gene: 8. CDR1 is KGHSH, CDR2 LQKENI, per germline. CDR3 sequence: CASSPGLAGAVNEQFF. DNA of the CDR3: TGTGCCAGCTCTCCCGGACTAGCGGGGGCCGTCAATGAGCAGTTCTTC.

V gene TRBV7-8 combines with J gene TRBJ2-3; 8 bases map to TRBD2. V was pared by 4 bases and J by 0 bases, with 6 bases of the junction left unmatched. This CDR3 contains 16 residues. Germline CDR1 reads SGHVS; CDR2 reads FQNEAQ. This CDR3 reads CASSYRTSPSTDTQYF. The CDR3, as DNA: TGTGCCAGCAGCTACCGGACTAGCCCTAGCACAGATACGCAGTATTTT. Full variable domain (rest looked up from reference TRBV7-8 and TRBJ2-3): GAGVSQSPRYKVAKRGQDVALRCDPISGHVSLFWYQQALGQGPEFLTYFQNEAQLDKSGLPSDRFFAERPEGSVSTLKIQRTQQEDSAVYLCASSYRTSPSTDTQYFGPGTRLTVL.

V gene TRBV4-1 combines with J gene TRBJ1-2; TRBD1 might be the D (5 bases). In germline, CDR1 is MGHRA, CDR2 YSYEKL. The CDR3 extends over 15 amino acids. Trimming shortened V by 4 bases and J by 8 bases, and 20 bases separated the two germline ends. CDR3: CASSRQTEPEGGYTF. As DNA, the CDR3 is TGCGCCAGCAGCCGGCAGACAGAGCCCGAAGGGGGCTACACCTTC.

The chain links TRBV11-2 to TRBJ2-5; D assignment may be TRBD1 or TRBD2 (6 bases each). Trimming took off 0 bases at V and 4 bases at J, with 12 bases between the two ends. Germline loops: CDR1 SGHAT, CDR2 FQNNGV. There are 15 residues in the CDR3. CDR3 nucleotide sequence: TGTGCCAGCAGCTTAGACCAGGGGCGGGGAGAGACCCAGTACTTC. Translating it yields CASSLDQGRGETQYF.

This sequence joins TRBV28 and TRBJ1-5; D not resolved. This CDR3 spans 15 amino acids. Trimming left V 7 bases short and J 3 bases short, with 16 bases between. The germline V gene encodes CDR1 MDHEN and CDR2 SYDVKM. The CDR3 nucleotides read TGTGCCAGCACCGCGCAGAGCCCTTACAATCAGCCCCAGCATTTT. Protein sequence: CASTAQSPYNQPQHF. The whole variable domain, remainder taken from reference TRBV28 and TRBJ1-5, is DVKVTQSSRYLVKRTGEKVFLECVQDMDHENMFWYRQDPGLGLRLIYFSYDVKMKEKGDIPEGYSVSREKKERFSLILESASTNQTSMYLCASTAQSPYNQPQHFGDGTRLSIL.

The chain recombines TRBV19 with TRBJ2-3; 9 bases line up with TRBD2. CDR1 LNHDA and CDR2 SQIVND come from the germline V gene (reference sequence). This CDR3 contains 13 residues. The J segment lost 4 bases and the V segment lost 7 bases, leaving 3 bases of the junction unmatched. CDR3 loop: CASTPSGADTQYF. The CDR3 nucleotides read TGTGCCAGTACCCCTAGCGGGGCAGATACGCAGTATTTT.

CDR3 in DNA: TGCGCCAGCAGCCGCGGCCTAACGTACGAGCAGTACTTC. Residues: CASSRGLTYEQYF. The V and J genes are TRBV4-1 and TRBJ2-7; D not resolved. CDR1 is MGHRA, CDR2 YSYEKL, per germline. CDR3 length: 13 amino acids. Trimming removed 4 bases from V and 4 bases from J, with 11 bases in between.

The chain employs TRBV29-1 and TRBJ1-4; 8 nucleotides agree with TRBD1. The germline gives CDR1 SQVTM, CDR2 ANQGSEA. This CDR3 region has 14 residues. Trimming removed 6 bases from V and 3 bases from J; junction bases left unmatched: 6. The CDR3 loop is CSVARTGSNEKLFF. In DNA form, the CDR3 reads TGCAGCGTCGCCAGGACAGGGTCTAATGAAAAACTGTTTTTT. The whole variable domain, remainder taken from reference TRBV29-1 and TRBJ1-4, is SAVISQKPSRDICQRGTSLTIQCQVDSQVTMMFWYRQQPGQSLTLIATANQGSEATYESGFVIDKFPISRPNLTFSTLTVSNMSPEDSSIYLCSVARTGSNEKLFFGSGTQLSVL.

The V gene is TRBV7-2, the J gene TRBJ2-7; D not certain. Germline V gene sequence: CDR1 SGHTA, CDR2 FQGNSA. The germline V and J ends were trimmed by 5 bases and 4 bases, with 12 bases remaining between them. This CDR3 spans 13 amino acids. CDR3 sequence (DNA): TGTGCCAGCAGCCGTTCAGGTCCTTACGAGCAGTACTTC. Amino acid sequence: CASSRSGPYEQYF.

The rearrangement joins TRBV12-3 or TRBV12-4 to TRBJ2-3; 7 bases are shared with TRBD2. V was clipped by 7 bases and J by 6 bases; unmatched bases: 7. This CDR3 has 13 residues. CDR3 nucleotides: TGTGCCAGCAAGGGGAGGGGAGGCGATACGCAGTATTTT. Its translation is CASKGRGGDTQYF.

The rearrangement uses TRBV24-1 and TRBJ2-5; possibly TRBD1 or TRBD2 for D (5 bases each). The CDR3 covers 13 residues. V lost 10 bases and J 2 bases, leaving 13 bases between the germline ends. Germline CDR1 KGHDR, CDR2 SFDVKD. The CDR3 is CATGDAKQETQYF. The CDR3 bases are TGTGCCACAGGGGACGCAAAACAAGAGACCCAGTACTTC.

This clonotype was seen repeatedly, ten times or more. The chain joins TRBV29-1 to TRBJ2-1, with 8 bases matching TRBD2. CDR1 and CDR2 (germline): SQVTM, ANQGSEA. The CDR3 consists of 15 residues. V lost 3 bases, J lost 7 bases, and 11 bases stayed unmatched. CDR3 loop: CSVDRQSGRVNEQFF. The CDR3 DNA reads TGCAGCGTTGACAGACAAAGCGGGAGAGTGAATGAGCAGTTCTTC.

The chain recombines TRBV6-5 with TRBJ2-1, with TRBD2 as a possible D gene (6 bases). Deletions cut 5 bases from V and 8 bases from J, with 19 bases between. This CDR3 contains 15 residues. Germline CDR1 is MNHEY and CDR2 is SVGAGI. The CDR3 loop reads CASSPPGLWRDEQFF. The CDR3 DNA reads TGTGCCAGCAGTCCCCCGGGACTCTGGCGCGATGAGCAGTTCTTC.

This clonotype showed up just once. A much larger clone lies a single base off, so this may be a read error. The chain recombines TRBV6-6 with TRBJ2-3, with D unclear. CDR1 and CDR2 (germline): MNHNY, SVGAGI (reference sequence). The CDR3 is 11 amino acids. CDR3 sequence (DNA): TGTGCCAACAGTTACTCTTATACGCAGTATTTT. Translated: CANSYSYTQYF.

This clonotype has just a few counts. The V and J genes are TRBV6-5 and TRBJ2-1; D not resolved. The CDR3 loop spans 15 amino acids. The V gene lost 2 bases and the J gene lost 1 base, with 9 bases spanning the gap. In germline, CDR1 is MNHEY, CDR2 SVGAGI. CDR3 amino acids: CASSYARRSYNEQFF. CDR3 nucleotide sequence: TGTGCCAGCAGTTACGCACGGCGGTCCTACAATGAGCAGTTCTTC.

The V call is TRBV20-1, the J call TRBJ2-7; a weak D match, TRBD1 (5 bases). Germline values: CDR1 DFQATT, CDR2 SNEGSKA (reference sequence). The CDR3 extends over 14 amino acids. V was cut by 4 bases and J by 2 bases, with 15 bases left in between. The CDR3: CSANPHRTAYEQYF. CDR3 DNA: TGCAGTGCTAACCCCCACAGGACCGCCTACGAGCAGTACTTC.

The rearrangement links TRBV20-1 to TRBJ2-2; 7 bases line up with TRBD1. There are 16 residues in the CDR3. The V gene end was trimmed by 6 bases and the J gene end by 6 bases; junction bases not matched to a gene: 16. Germline V gene sequence: CDR1 DFQATT, CDR2 SNEGSKA (reference sequence). The chain's CDR3 is CSATGALEGKAGELFF. The CDR3 DNA is TGCAGTGCCACAGGGGCCCTAGAGGGGAAGGCCGGGGAGCTGTTTTTT.

The chain uses TRBV28 and TRBJ2-3; D unresolved. Germline V gene lookup returns CDR1 MDHEN and CDR2 SYDVKM. Trimming removed 3 bases at V and 3 bases at J, with 7 bases between. The CDR3 is 13 residues long. For the CDR3, the DNA is TGTGCCAGCAGTTTGGGGAAGACAGATACGCAGTATTTT. As protein: CASSLGKTDTQYF.

The chain links TRBV2 to TRBJ2-5, with D maybe TRBD2 (5 bases). CDR3 length: 15 amino acids. Looked up from germline, CDR1 is SNHLY and CDR2 is FYNNEI. The V and J ends lost 3 bases and 2 bases respectively, with 13 bases between them. CDR3 amino acids: CASSDGWRRQETQYF. The CDR3 DNA is TGTGCCAGCAGTGATGGTTGGAGGAGGCAAGAGACCCAGTACTTC.

This sequence joins TRBV5-1 and TRBJ2-4; possibly TRBD2 for D (5 bases). The length of the CDR3 is 15 residues. Trimming shortened V by 7 bases and J by 0 bases, and 14 bases separated the two germline ends. Germline CDR1 is SGHRS and CDR2 is YFSETQ. CDR3 DNA: TGCGCCAGCTCCCTGGGAGTAATAGCCAAAAACATTCAGTACTTC. This sequence encodes CASSLGVIAKNIQYF. Full variable domain (remainder filled in from reference TRBV5-1 and TRBJ2-4): KAGVTQTPRYLIKTRGQQVTLSCSPISGHRSVSWYQQTPGQGLQFLFEYFSETQRNKGNFPGRFSGRQFSNSRSEMNVSTLELGDSALYLCASSLGVIAKNIQYFGAGTRLSVL.

This clonotype was picked up many times. V is TRBV12-2 and J is TRBJ2-7; the table's D call of TRBD2 was not tested on the DNA. TRBV12-2 is recorded as a pseudogene. This CDR3 has 16 amino acids. The CDR3 loop is CASRPHGLPLSYEQYF. In DNA form, the CDR3 reads TGTGCAAGTCGCCCCCATGGACTTCCCTTATCCTACGAGCAGTACTTC.

Turning to this clonotype: Being one base from a much bigger clone, this may be a read error. In DNA, the CDR3 is TGTGCCAGCAGTTTAGCGGGGACAACGTCCTACGAGCAGTACTTC. This codes for CASSLAGTTSYEQYF. The chain uses TRBV27 and TRBJ2-7; D tentatively reads TRBD1 or TRBD2 (6 bases each). The V end was cut by 2 bases, the J end by 1 base, with 12 bases between. From germline, CDR1 is MNHEY and CDR2 SMNVEV (reference sequence). The CDR3 sequence is 15 residues long.

V usage is TRBV5-5 and J usage is TRBJ1-1; possible D gene TRBD1, 5 bases. The length of the CDR3 is 14 residues. V was cut by 5 bases and J by 6 bases, with 17 bases left in between. Germline CDR1 and CDR2: SGHKS and YYEKEE (reference sequence). The CDR3 nucleotides read TGTGCCAGCAGTTGGGGGACGGTGGGGTCTGAAGCTTTCTTT. It codes for CASSWGTVGSEAFF.

This clonotype was picked up a small number of times. The rearrangement links TRBV7-2 to TRBJ1-2, with 8 bases fitting TRBD1. Germline V lookup: CDR1 SGHTA, CDR2 FQGNSA. The ends lost 3 bases at V and 4 bases at J; junction bases unmatched: 4. The CDR3 has 14 residues. The CDR3 DNA reads as TGTGCCAGCAGCTTCTCCGGGACAGGCTATGGCTACACCTTC. This encodes CASSFSGTGYGYTF.

This clonotype turned up a few times. The rearrangement links TRBV2 to TRBJ1-2, with a weak D call TRBD1 (5 bases). Per germline, CDR1 SNHLY and CDR2 FYNNEI. V gave up 4 bases and J gave up 2 bases, with 11 bases separating them. This CDR3 is 14 amino acids long. Written as DNA, the CDR3 is TGTGCCAGCAGTGCTGGGACCGCCAACTATGGCTACACCTTC. Protein: CASSAGTANYGYTF.

This clonotype was seen a few times. The chain couples TRBV20-1 to TRBJ2-4, with a possible D match to TRBD1 (7 bases). Germline V gene lookup returns CDR1 DFQATT and CDR2 SNEGSKA (reference sequence). V was shortened by 3 bases and J by 13 bases, with 19 bases between the two germline ends. CDR3 length equals 13 residues. CDR3 nucleotide sequence: TGCAGTGCTAGGTGGGGAGGCCAGGGGGAGCAGTACTTC. This sequence encodes CSARWGGQGEQYF.

The chain has TRBV20-1 and TRBJ2-5; possibly TRBD1 for D (5 bases). This CDR3 region has 17 residues. V dropped 3 bases and J dropped 2 bases, with 22 bases sitting between them. Germline lookup yields CDR1 DFQATT and CDR2 SNEGSKA (reference sequence). The CDR3 spells CSARAGPVGSGQETQYF. The CDR3 bases are TGCAGTGCTAGGGCCGGCCCAGTGGGCTCAGGGCAAGAGACCCAGTACTTC.

This chain connects TRBV2 to TRBJ2-1; 9 nucleotides line up with TRBD2. CDR1 is SNHLY, CDR2 FYNNEI, per germline. The CDR3 has 13 amino acids. The V segment lost 6 bases and the J segment 6 bases; nucleotides outside the gene matches: 3. As DNA, the CDR3 is TGTGCCAGCAGAGGACTAGCGATCAATGAGCAGTTCTTC. Amino acid sequence: CASRGLAINEQFF.

This clonotype was recorded a few times. CDR3 sequence reads: CASSFRGLAGDNEQFF. The CDR3 DNA sequence: TGTGCCAGCAGCTTCCGGGGACTAGCGGGTGACAATGAGCAGTTCTTC. J is TRBJ2-1 and V is TRBV5-4; 12 nucleotides align to TRBD2. CDR3 size: 16 residues. V shed 2 bases and J 5 bases; nucleotides not matched to a gene: 5. The germline V gene encodes CDR1 SGHNT and CDR2 YYREEE (reference sequence).

As for this clonotype: The junction and the germline gene differ at one end; a read error may be behind it. The V gene is TRBV7-9, the J gene TRBJ1-1; D unresolved. The CDR3 length is 15 residues. Germline CDR1 is SEHNR and CDR2 is FQNEAQ (reference sequence). In DNA, the CDR3 is TGTGCCAGCAGCTTAGCGCGTTGGGGATACACTGAGGCTTTCTTT. Its protein product is CASSLARWGYTEAFF.

This clonotype has a handful of counts. This chain connects TRBV28 to TRBJ2-5; possibly TRBD1 or TRBD2 for D (6 bases each). CDR1 is MDHEN and CDR2 is SYDVKM in the germline V gene. The CDR3 runs to 12 residues. Deletions cut 7 bases from V and 6 bases from J, with 12 bases between. DNA of the CDR3: TGTGCCAGCAAGGGGGGATTGCAGACCCAGTACTTC. Residues: CASKGGLQTQYF.